This entry is about one T cell receptor (beta chain). Its specificity is unknown. Once obtained from cultured CD4+ T cells, the DNA was sequenced using the Oncomine TCR Beta short-read assay. TCRdb processed the PCR reads anew with MiXCR; each CDR3 protein has one entry. This sample has 20,000 to 25,000 distinct CDR3 sequences, with roughly 44% found just once. Per the germline V gene, CDR1 is SGHVS and CDR2 is FQNEAQ. V lost 5 bases and J 0 bases, leaving 11 bases between the germline ends. The CDR3 length is 16 residues. This sample is part of a study of vaccination and CD4 T cells after COVID-19. Study in general: Recovered patients in the cohort numbered six men and four women, two of them Hispanic. Study findings and constraints: Convalescent patients had a median roughly 86% of post-vaccine SARS-CoV-2-reactive clones that were detected only after vaccination, not before it.

Treatment reported: roughly 11-day PBMC culture with coronavirus spike peptide pools or control peptides (ViraFEST assay). Following expansion of antigen-specific T cells with peptide pools, ViraFEST then sequenced TCRs. The sample consisted of CD4+ T cells from blood, cultured in vitro, taken before SARS-CoV-2 vaccination. This chain joins TRBV7-8 and TRBJ1-6; D ambiguous. The TCR originated in a human donor who received a COVID-19 vaccine. For the CDR3, the DNA is TGTGCCAGCAGCCGGGAGGGAAGCTCCTATAATTCACCCCTCCACTTT. Its translation: CASSREGSSYNSPLHF.